Below, 29 T cell receptor beta chains from the same sample are listed, as sequenced in a study of shared clonotypes between healthy human individuals. Sequencing used immunoSEQ multiplex PCR; TCRdb keeps in-frame clones, though not all of them. The table shows about 590,000 clones, with nearly 97% occurring only once. CD8 cells classed as naive were CD45RO-negative and positively selected for CCR7, excluding terminally differentiated effector memory CD45RA+ cells. The sequenced material came from naive CD8+ T cells sorted from blood. Source of these receptors: a woman aged 25 to 39 in good health.

V is TRBV5-1 and J is TRBJ2-1, with D unclear. V lost 1 base and J lost 8, with 10 bases in between. Germline-derived CDR1 and CDR2 are SGHRS and YFSETQ. The CDR3 runs 13 residues. DNA for the CDR3: TGCGCCAGCAGCTTGTCATCGCAGTATGAGCAGTTCTTC. Translated: CASSLSSQYEQFF.

The chain is built from TRBV28 and TRBJ2-3; the D is unclear. Germline V gene sequence: CDR1 MDHEN, CDR2 SYDVKM. V was clipped by 3 bases and J by 3 bases, with 10 bases between them. The CDR3 extends over 14 amino acids. CDR3 DNA: TGTGCCAGCAGTTTTGGGGATCGGACAGATACGCAGTATTTT. Its translation: CASSFGDRTDTQYF.

The chain joins TRBV9 to TRBJ2-7; D uncertain. The germline gives CDR1 SGDLS, CDR2 YYNGEE. The CDR3 is 13 amino acids. Trimming left V 0 bases short and J 7 bases short, with 11 bases between. The CDR3 reads CASSVAVGSEQYF. CDR3 in DNA: TGTGCCAGCAGCGTAGCGGTTGGGTCGGAGCAGTACTTC.

The V and J genes are TRBV5-6 and TRBJ2-5; perhaps TRBD2 as D (7 bases). The CDR3 has 16 amino acids. Germline V gives CDR1 SGHDT, CDR2 YYEEEE. V lost 2 bases to trimming and J lost 2 bases, with 16 bases between them. The CDR3 reads CASSFPRGAPQETQYF. CDR3 nucleotides: TGTGCCAGCAGCTTTCCCCGGGGGGCGCCTCAAGAGACCCAGTACTTC.

The V call is TRBV28, the J call TRBJ2-2; D gene unclear. Deletions cut 2 bases from V and 2 bases from J, with 6 bases between. This CDR3 region has 14 residues. Germline CDR1 is MDHEN and CDR2 is SYDVKM. The CDR3 DNA follows: TGTGCCAGCAGTTTACTGACAAACACCGGGGAGCTGTTTTTT. It translates to CASSLLTNTGELFF.

The chain carries TRBV14 and TRBJ2-7; TRBD2 agrees at 10 bases. The CDR3 covers 15 residues. Per germline, CDR1 SGHDN and CDR2 FVKESK. With V trimmed by 2 bases and J by 5 bases, 6 bases remained unmatched. The CDR3 coding sequence is TGTGCCAGCAGCCAACTAGCGGGAGCTGCCAACGAGCAGTACTTC. It codes for CASSQLAGAANEQYF. Drawing the rest from reference TRBV14 and TRBJ2-7, the complete variable domain is EAGVTQFPSHSVIEKGQTVTLRCDPISGHDNLYWYRRVMGKEIKFLLHFVKESKQDESGMPNNRFLAERTGGTYSTLKVQPAELEDSGVYFCASSQLAGAANEQYFGPGTRLTVT.

This sequence joins TRBV5-8 and TRBJ1-3, with D possibly matching TRBD1 (5 bases). Trimming took off 1 base at V and 11 bases at J, with 16 bases between the two ends. There are 14 residues in the CDR3. Per the germline V gene, CDR1 is SGHTS and CDR2 is YDEGEE. As DNA, the CDR3 is TGTGCCAGCAGCTTGATGGACAACGGGGACGCCATATATTTT. Protein: CASSLMDNGDAIYF. The whole variable domain, filled in from reference TRBV5-8 and TRBJ1-3, reads EAGVTQSPTHLIKTRGQQATLRCSPISGHTSVYWYQQALGLGLQFLLWYDEGEERNRGNFPPRFSGRQFPNYSSELNVNALELEDSALYLCASSLMDNGDAIYFGEGSWLTVV.

This clone appeared a single time. This chain joins TRBV10-3 and TRBJ2-1, with a tentative D call TRBD1 (6 bases). V lost 9 bases to trimming and J lost 4 bases, with 16 bases between them. CDR1 and CDR2 from the germline V gene are ENHRY and SYGVKD. There are 14 residues in the CDR3. The CDR3 loop reads CAISEGQGYNEQFF. The CDR3 DNA reads as TGTGCCATATCGGAAGGCCAGGGGTACAATGAGCAGTTCTTC.

The rearrangement uses TRBV18 and TRBJ1-1; no clear D. The germline gives CDR1 KGHSH, CDR2 LQKENI. The V and J ends lost 0 bases and 1 base respectively, with 15 bases between them. The CDR3 extends over 17 amino acids. The CDR3 reads CASSPPLPPVGNTEAFF. The CDR3 DNA is TGTGCCAGCTCACCACCCCTCCCCCCCGTCGGGAACACTGAAGCTTTCTTT. The variable domain in full, with the rest retrieved from reference TRBV18 and TRBJ1-1, is NAGVMQNPRHLVRRRGQEARLRCSPMKGHSHVYWYRQLPEEGLKFMVYLQKENIIDESGMPKERFSAEFPKEGPSILRIQQVVRGDSAAYFCASSPPLPPVGNTEAFFGQGTRLTVV.

The chain links TRBV5-1 to TRBJ2-1; 7 nucleotides match TRBD1. The J segment lost 2 bases and the V segment lost 4 bases, leaving 6 bases of the junction unmatched. This CDR3 is built from 15 residues. Germline V gene sequence: CDR1 SGHRS, CDR2 YFSETQ. In nucleotides, the CDR3 is TGCGCCAGCAGCCTAACGACAGGGACCTACAATGAGCAGTTCTTC. As protein: CASSLTTGTYNEQFF.

The rearrangement joins TRBV5-4 to TRBJ2-3, with 11 positions matching TRBD2. The CDR3 has 15 residues. Germline assignment: CDR1 SGHNT and CDR2 YYREEE (reference sequence). The V gene end was trimmed by 0 bases and the J gene end by 4 bases; junction bases not matched to a gene: 1. CDR3 in DNA: TGTGCCAGCAGCTTGGGACTAGCGGGATCAGATACGCAGTATTTT. Amino acids: CASSLGLAGSDTQYF.

The chain links TRBV28 to TRBJ1-5, with D uncertain. The V end lost 4 bases, the J end lost 5 bases, and 12 bases lay between the germline ends. This CDR3 has 14 amino acids. Germline V gene data show CDR1 as MDHEN and CDR2 as SYDVKM. CDR3 loop: CASSSSEVDQPQHF. CDR3 bases: TGTGCCAGCAGTTCCAGCGAAGTGGATCAGCCCCAGCATTTT.

This clone appeared a few times. This chain links TRBV19 with TRBJ2-7, with 12 bases fitting TRBD2. Germline CDR1 is LNHDA and CDR2 is SQIVND (reference sequence). CDR3 length: 17 amino acids. Trimming cost V 7 bases and J 2 bases; bases outside gene matches: 12. The CDR3 here is CASKRLAGGNVTYEQYF. DNA for the CDR3: TGTGCCAGTAAAAGGCTAGCGGGAGGGAATGTGACCTACGAGCAGTACTTC.

This chain links TRBV9 with TRBJ1-3; D is possibly TRBD1 (5 bases). CDR1 SGDLS and CDR2 YYNGEE come from the germline V gene. The germline V and J ends were trimmed by 3 bases and 5 bases, with 24 bases remaining between them. CDR3 size: 18 residues. The CDR3 DNA sequence: TGTGCCAGCAGCGACCGTCCGGGACCGACTGTGGTACGAAACACCATATATTTT. Translation: CASSDRPGPTVVRNTIYF. Variable domain in full (rest from reference TRBV9 and TRBJ1-3): DSGVTQTPKHLITATGQRVTLRCSPRSGDLSVYWYQQSLDQGLQFLIQYYNGEERAKGNILERFSAQQFPDLHSELNLSSLELGDSALYFCASSDRPGPTVVRNTIYFGEGSWLTVV.

This chain connects TRBV28 to TRBJ2-5; tentatively, D is TRBD1 or TRBD2 (5 bases each). CDR1 is MDHEN and CDR2 is SYDVKM in the germline V gene. The CDR3 is 14 residues long. V was clipped by 4 bases and J by 4 bases, with 13 bases between them. CDR3 region: CASSWAPGPETQYF. CDR3 DNA: TGTGCCAGCAGTTGGGCTCCGGGACCAGAGACCCAGTACTTC.

V and J are TRBV19 and TRBJ2-1, with D possibly being TRBD2 (6 bases). This CDR3 is built from 12 residues. Germline V gene data show CDR1 as LNHDA and CDR2 as SQIVND (reference sequence). V was pared by 6 bases and J by 8 bases, with 11 bases between. CDR3 bases: TGTGCCAGTAGCGGGAGTGACGATGAGCAGTTCTTC. Translated, it gives CASSGSDDEQFF.

V is TRBV7-7 and J is TRBJ2-5; the D is unclear. Germline CDR1 and CDR2: SSHAT and FNYEAQ (reference sequence). Trimming removed 1 base at V and 0 bases at J, with 6 bases between. The CDR3 is made up of 14 amino acids. The CDR3 sequence is CASSLEGYQETQYF. The CDR3 DNA reads as TGTGCCAGCAGCTTAGAGGGATACCAAGAGACCCAGTACTTC.

The chain uses TRBV4-1 and TRBJ2-7; tentatively, D is TRBD1 (6 bases). The CDR3 is made up of 17 amino acids. Trimming removed 4 bases from V and 0 bases from J, with 19 bases in between. Germline CDR1 and CDR2: MGHRA and YSYEKL. The CDR3 DNA is TGCGCCAGCAGCCCGATGAGGGGGAAAGGCCCCTCCTACGAGCAGTACTTC. It encodes CASSPMRGKGPSYEQYF.

The gene calls are TRBV18 and TRBJ2-1; 9 nucleotides match TRBD1. CDR3 size: 15 residues. V was pared by 4 bases and J by 8 bases, with 9 bases of the junction left unmatched. The germline V gene encodes CDR1 KGHSH and CDR2 LQKENI. DNA for the CDR3: TGTGCCAGCTCACTCGGACAGGGGCGCAGGGATGAGCAGTTCTTC. Protein product: CASSLGQGRRDEQFF.

The chain recombines TRBV28 with TRBJ1-6, with no clear D. V lost 2 bases and J lost 6, with 11 bases in between. The V gene's germline CDR1 is MDHEN and CDR2 SYDVKM. The CDR3 spans 15 residues. CDR3 region: CASSLGPSRNSPLHF. CDR3 DNA: TGTGCCAGCAGTTTAGGGCCTTCTCGTAATTCACCCCTCCACTTT.

This chain uses TRBV4-2 with TRBJ2-7; D gene unclear. V was trimmed by 1 base and J by 1 base, leaving 17 bases between them. Germline assignment: CDR1 LGHNA and CDR2 YNFKEQ. This CDR3 is built from 17 residues. Here the CDR3 DNA reads TGTGCCAGCAGCCAAGCTGAACCTAGACACTATTCCTACGAGCAGTACTTC. Translation: CASSQAEPRHYSYEQYF.

The CDR3 sequence: CASGLVIAGSKPNEQFF. In DNA, the CDR3 is TGTGCTAGTGGTTTGGTAATTGCCGGGAGCAAGCCCAATGAGCAGTTCTTC. The chain recombines TRBV12-5 with TRBJ2-1, with a weak D call TRBD2 (6 bases). Germline assignment: CDR1 LGHNT and CDR2 FRNRAP. Trimming shortened V by 0 bases and J by 6 bases, and 18 bases separated the two germline ends. The CDR3 contains 17 residues.

The chain combines TRBV4-1 with TRBJ2-3; D gene unclear. Germline V gives CDR1 MGHRA, CDR2 YSYEKL. The CDR3 is 13 residues long. V was pared by 4 bases and J by 2 bases, with 7 bases between. CDR3 in amino acids: CASSLGTTDTQYF. In DNA form, the CDR3 reads TGCGCCAGCAGCCTAGGAACCACAGATACGCAGTATTTT.

The V gene is TRBV5-6, the J gene TRBJ2-3, with D hard to call. This CDR3 is 13 amino acids long. V lost 0 bases to trimming and J lost 3 bases, with 5 bases between them. Looked up from germline, CDR1 is SGHDT and CDR2 is YYEEEE. CDR3 sequence reads: CASSLGQTDTQYF. The CDR3 nucleotides are TGTGCCAGCAGCTTGGGTCAGACAGATACGCAGTATTTT.

The V and J genes are TRBV29-1 and TRBJ2-7; 14 bases line up with TRBD2. Unmatched junction bases numbered 10, after V lost 4 bases and J lost 5 bases. CDR1 is SQVTM and CDR2 is ANQGSEA in the germline V gene. The CDR3 sequence is 16 residues long. The CDR3: CSVGVGLAGALDEQYF. Written as DNA, the CDR3 is TGCAGCGTTGGGGTGGGACTAGCGGGAGCCCTCGACGAGCAGTACTTC.

The rearrangement uses TRBV7-6 and TRBJ1-1; D is possibly TRBD1 (5 bases). Germline V gene lookup returns CDR1 SGHVS and CDR2 FNYEAQ. The CDR3 totals 16 residues. Between the trimmed V and J ends, which lost 8 bases and 1 base, there was a span of 20 bases. CDR3 residues: CASALITGPPNTEAFF. As DNA, the CDR3 is TGTGCCAGCGCCCTAATCACGGGACCGCCGAACACTGAAGCTTTCTTT.

The CDR3 loop reads CASSQVHGAEAFF. The CDR3 DNA reads as TGTGCCAGCAGCCAAGTTCACGGCGCTGAAGCTTTCTTT. The V and J genes are TRBV14 and TRBJ1-1; D not resolved. V gave up 1 base and J gave up 6 bases, with 9 bases separating them. CDR1 is SGHDN, CDR2 FVKESK, per germline. CDR3 size: 13 residues.

The chain links TRBV27 to TRBJ1-2, with a possible D match to TRBD1 (6 bases). Germline V gene data show CDR1 as MNHEY and CDR2 as SMNVEV (reference sequence). The V end lost 7 bases, the J end lost 5 bases, and 14 bases lay between the germline ends. The CDR3 extends over 13 amino acids. CDR3 DNA sequence: TGTGCCAGCACCCAGGGGCCAAAGTATGGCTACACCTTC. Its translation is CASTQGPKYGYTF.

The chain is built from TRBV9 and TRBJ2-5, with 8 positions matching TRBD1. There are 16 residues in the CDR3. V shed 1 base and J 0 bases; nucleotides not matched to a gene: 5. Germline loops: CDR1 SGDLS, CDR2 YYNGEE. The CDR3 DNA is TGTGCCAGCAGCGTAAACGGCAGGGGGCACCAAGAGACCCAGTACTTC. Translated: CASSVNGRGHQETQYF.